This section outlines one T cell receptor (beta chain) sequence together with its context. CDR3 size: 13 residues. Deletions cut 9 bases from V and 8 bases from J, with 17 bases between. CDR1 and CDR2 from the germline V gene are ENHRY and SYGVKD. Enrolment of Seattle patients took place during active infection, and they were followed longitudinally. Original methodology: Reference gene primers were amplified, and this amplification served to estimate nucleated cell counts. Sequencing used immunoSEQ multiplex PCR; TCRdb keeps in-frame clones, though not all of them. The V and J calls and clone size were taken over from that table, and D and trimming were inferred from the DNA. The table records about 41,000 clones, about 87% of them present only once. The data were taken from a study of blood T cell repertoires in COVID-19. Across the study: The United States, Italy and Spain supplied acute and convalescent COVID-19 samples. Nucleic acid was either cDNA or gDNA, and it came from T cells, B-cell-depleted T cells, or PBMCs.

This sequence originates from a man in his forties with COVID-19, enrolled during active disease. Specimen: peripheral blood. The V and J genes are TRBV10-3 and TRBJ1-3, with D possibly TRBD1 on 5 matching bases. The CDR3 nucleotides read TGTGCCATGCAGCGGGACCCCGGGGACACCATATATTTT. It is translated as CAMQRDPGDTIYF.